The 27 T cell receptor beta chains below all came from one sample that was sequenced in a study of technical replicates of blood from a few donors. Profiled with immunoSEQ multiplex PCR; TCRdb holds only in-frame clones, not every one. The sample has about 80,000 clones, 91% seen once. The sample comprised T cells isolated from PBMCs. The receptors derive from a human donor in good health.

The chain employs TRBV11-3 and TRBJ2-1; D is perhaps TRBD1 (5 bases). CDR3 length equals 13 residues. V shed 4 bases and J shed 9 bases, with 13 bases lying between them. Germline CDR1 and CDR2: SGHNT and YENEEA. The DNA for the CDR3 is TGTGCCAGCAGCTGGGGAAGGGGAACTGAGCAGTTCTTC. It translates to CASSWGRGTEQFF.

The chain joins TRBV11-3 to TRBJ2-7; 8 bases map to TRBD1. Germline-derived CDR1 and CDR2 are SGHNT and YENEEA. The CDR3 contains 13 residues. J lost 7 bases, V lost 4 bases, and 6 bases had no gene match. Here the CDR3 DNA reads TGTGCCAGCAGCTCAGGACAGGGTTGGGAGCAGTACTTC. Amino acids: CASSSGQGWEQYF.

The chain is built from TRBV10-3 and TRBJ2-5, with 7 bases lining up with TRBD1. V dropped 5 bases and J dropped 5; count of bases not matched to a gene: 8. The CDR3 is made up of 14 amino acids. Germline CDR1 ENHRY, CDR2 SYGVKD. This CDR3 is CAISTTGSRETQYF. The CDR3 DNA reads TGTGCCATCAGTACGACAGGGAGTAGGGAGACCCAGTACTTC.

The CDR3 reads CASSPGQGVSYEQYF. The CDR3 DNA follows: TGTGCCAGCAGCCCAGGACAGGGGGTCTCCTACGAGCAGTACTTC. The V gene is TRBV6-5, the J gene TRBJ2-7; TRBD1 aligns across 10 bases. Germline trimming cut 6 bases from V and 0 bases from J; bases unmatched to any gene: 5. Germline CDR1 is MNHEY and CDR2 is SVGAGI. The CDR3 totals 15 residues.

This clone turned up a few times. The V and J genes are TRBV5-4 and TRBJ2-1, with 15 bases lining up with TRBD2. The CDR3 is made up of 17 amino acids. Trimming removed 0 bases from V and 7 bases from J; junction bases left unmatched: 5. Germline CDR1 SGHNT, CDR2 YYREEE (reference sequence). The CDR3 region is CASSLGWGLAGGNEQFF. The CDR3 nucleotides read TGTGCCAGCAGCTTGGGGTGGGGACTAGCGGGAGGTAATGAGCAGTTCTTC.

This clone was observed once. This rearrangement joins TRBV19 to TRBJ2-7; the match to TRBD1 covers 7 bases. The CDR3 contains 15 residues. Germline CDR1 reads LNHDA; CDR2 reads SQIVND (reference sequence). With V trimmed by 6 bases and J by 3 bases, 11 bases remained unmatched. The CDR3 is CASSKDRDGDYEQYF. The CDR3 coding sequence is TGTGCCAGTAGCAAAGACAGGGATGGGGACTACGAGCAGTACTTC.

The gene calls are TRBV10-3 and TRBJ1-1; TRBD1 matches at 7 bases. Germline V gene sequence: CDR1 ENHRY, CDR2 SYGVKD. V trimming: 3 bases; J trimming: 1 base; junction bases outside the gene matches: 5. CDR3 length equals 15 residues. CDR3 in amino acids: CAISEKTGENTEAFF. The CDR3 DNA follows: TGTGCCATCAGTGAAAAAACAGGGGAGAACACTGAAGCTTTCTTT.

Here the CDR3 DNA reads TGTGCCAGCAAGGACAGGAGCGACTATGGCTACACCTTC. Translating gives CASKDRSDYGYTF. The chain links TRBV21-1 to TRBJ1-2; no DNA check was done on the table's D call, TRBD1. TRBV21-1 has pseudogene status. This CDR3 comprises 13 residues.

This sequence joins TRBV28 and TRBJ2-2, with 7 nucleotides matching TRBD2. In germline, CDR1 is MDHEN, CDR2 SYDVKM. V was clipped by 3 bases and J by 1 base; unmatched bases: 2. This CDR3 region has 15 residues. CDR3 nucleotides: TGTGCCAGCAGTTTCCCTAGCGGGAACACCGGGGAGCTGTTTTTT. It specifies CASSFPSGNTGELFF. The full variable domain, in which reference TRBV28 and TRBJ2-2 provide the parts outside the CDR3, is DVKVTQSSRYLVKRTGEKVFLECVQDMDHENMFWYRQDPGLGLRLIYFSYDVKMKEKGDIPEGYSVSREKKERFSLILESASTNQTSMYLCASSFPSGNTGELFFGEGSRLTVL.

The chain couples TRBV5-4 to TRBJ2-7, with D perhaps TRBD2 (6 bases). V dropped 4 bases and J dropped 0 bases, with 17 bases sitting between them. The CDR3 has 16 amino acids. Germline V gene data show CDR1 as SGHNT and CDR2 as YYREEE (reference sequence). The CDR3 DNA reads as TGTGCCAGCAGCGGTCCCTCCTTAGCGGTCTCCTACGAGCAGTACTTC. Protein product: CASSGPSLAVSYEQYF.

This clone has a handful of counts. The chain links TRBV7-3 to TRBJ1-2; TRBD1 matches at 8 bases. The CDR3 runs 15 residues. Germline V gene sequence: CDR1 SGHTA, CDR2 FQGTGA. Trimming removed 5 bases from V and 2 bases from J; junction bases left unmatched: 7. The CDR3 sequence is CASSEGTGSNYGYTF. The CDR3 nucleotides read TGTGCCAGCAGCGAAGGGACAGGCTCAAACTATGGCTACACCTTC.

The chain joins TRBV29-1 to TRBJ2-3, with TRBD2 matching 10 bases. CDR3 length: 18 residues. Germline loops: CDR1 SQVTM, CDR2 ANQGSEA. The J segment lost 3 bases and the V segment lost 5 bases, leaving 17 bases of the junction unmatched. CDR3 nucleotides: TGCAGCGTTCGCTCCCTATGGGCTAGCGGGAGTAGTACAGATACGCAGTATTTT. Translated: CSVRSLWASGSSTDTQYF.

The DNA for the CDR3 is TGTGCCAGCAGTTCCCGGGACAGGCCAGGAAACACCATATATTTT. Its translation is CASSSRDRPGNTIYF. The gene calls are TRBV6-5 and TRBJ1-3, with 8 bases that match TRBD1. Germline lookup yields CDR1 MNHEY and CDR2 SVGAGI. The CDR3 consists of 15 residues. V gave up 4 bases and J gave up 4 bases; unmatched junction bases: 6.

This chain links TRBV27 with TRBJ2-7; D might be TRBD1 (6 bases). This CDR3 has 13 residues. Germline values: CDR1 MNHEY, CDR2 SMNVEV (reference sequence). V was clipped by 5 bases and J by 5 bases, with 13 bases between them. CDR3 DNA: TGTGCCAGCAGTGGGACAATATTCCACGAGCAGTACTTC. This encodes CASSGTIFHEQYF.

The V call is TRBV11-3, the J call TRBJ2-7; no clear D gene. The CDR3 loop spans 14 amino acids. Germline CDR1 reads SGHNT; CDR2 reads YENEEA. V lost 1 base and J 0 bases, leaving 7 bases between the germline ends. CDR3 nucleotide sequence: TGTGCCAGCAGCTTAGCGGCTAGCTCCTACGAGCAGTACTTC. As protein: CASSLAASSYEQYF.

The chain couples TRBV4-1 to TRBJ2-1, with a weak D call TRBD1 (6 bases). The length of the CDR3 is 15 residues. From germline, CDR1 is MGHRA and CDR2 YSYEKL. V lost 1 base and J lost 2, with 9 bases in between. The chain's CDR3 is CASSQGDNPYNEQFF. CDR3 nucleotides: TGCGCCAGCAGCCAAGGGGACAACCCCTACAATGAGCAGTTCTTC.

A single count supports this clone. V is TRBV9 and J is TRBJ2-1, with 7 bases aligning to TRBD1. This CDR3 contains 16 residues. Germline CDR1 and CDR2: SGDLS and YYNGEE. The V segment lost 0 bases and the J segment 6 bases; nucleotides outside the gene matches: 9. The CDR3 reads CASSVVGTAEGNEQFF. The CDR3 DNA reads as TGTGCCAGCAGCGTAGTGGGGACAGCTGAGGGCAATGAGCAGTTCTTC.

The CDR3: CASSEALFGLLTRLSYNEQFF. The CDR3, as DNA: TGTGCCAGCAGTGAAGCGCTGTTCGGTCTCCTGACGAGACTTTCCTACAATGAGCAGTTCTTC. V usage is TRBV2 and J usage is TRBJ2-1; D unclear. Deletions cut 0 bases from V and 1 base from J, with 25 bases between. This CDR3 region has 21 residues. The germline CDR1 and CDR2 sequences are SNHLY and FYNNEI.

The V and J genes are TRBV9 and TRBJ2-7; unclear D gene. V lost 5 bases, J lost 4 bases, and 13 bases lay in between. The CDR3 covers 13 residues. Germline V gene lookup returns CDR1 SGDLS and CDR2 YYNGEE. CDR3 sequence reads: CASSFQTGYEQYF. The CDR3 nucleotides read TGTGCCAGCAGTTTCCAAACGGGTTACGAGCAGTACTTC.

The chain links TRBV9 to TRBJ2-7, with D maybe TRBD1 (6 bases). The CDR3 contains 14 residues. V was clipped by 0 bases and J by 3 bases, with 10 bases between them. Germline values: CDR1 SGDLS, CDR2 YYNGEE. The CDR3 sequence is CASSVGDTGYEQYF. CDR3 DNA sequence: TGTGCCAGCAGCGTAGGGGACACCGGCTACGAGCAGTACTTC.

The chain carries TRBV29-1 and TRBJ1-1, with D hard to call. The CDR3 loop spans 13 amino acids. V was shortened by 2 bases and J by 0 bases, with 7 bases between the two germline ends. From germline, CDR1 is SQVTM and CDR2 ANQGSEA. The CDR3 is CSVEYRLNTEAFF. DNA for the CDR3: TGCAGCGTTGAATACAGACTGAACACTGAAGCTTTCTTT.

This clone was seen only once. The V and J genes are TRBV12-5 and TRBJ2-1, with TRBD2 matching 9 bases. In germline, CDR1 is LGHNT, CDR2 FRNRAP. The length of the CDR3 is 19 residues. After removal of 2 bases from V and 2 bases from J, the junction contained 13 bases not matched to a gene. CDR3 sequence (DNA): TGTGCTAGTGGTTTGCGACCGTTACTAGCGGGCCAGGCCTACAATGAGCAGTTCTTC. This sequence encodes CASGLRPLLAGQAYNEQFF.

CDR3: CASSFTGTSGRGSYNEQFF. The CDR3 DNA sequence: TGTGCCAGCAGCTTTACCGGGACTAGCGGGAGGGGCTCCTACAATGAGCAGTTCTTC. V gene TRBV7-3 combines with J gene TRBJ2-1, with TRBD2 matching over 16 bases. The ends lost 3 bases at V and 0 bases at J; junction bases unmatched: 5. Germline CDR1 is SGHTA and CDR2 is FQGTGA. The CDR3 has 19 amino acids.

Remarks on this clone: Additional DNA sequences in this sample encode the identical CDR3. V gene TRBV4-2 combines with J gene TRBJ2-5; weak D call: TRBD2 (6 bases). The CDR3 has 15 residues. Germline V lookup: CDR1 LGHNA, CDR2 YNFKEQ. With 0 bases removed from V and 2 bases from J, the gap between germline ends came to 10 bases. The CDR3 DNA follows: TGTGCCAGCAGCCAAGACGGAGCGGGTCAAGAGACCCAGTACTTC. Protein: CASSQDGAGQETQYF.

The chain recombines TRBV11-1 with TRBJ1-4; a possible D gene is TRBD1 (5 bases). Trimming pared 3 bases from V and 4 bases from J, leaving 9 bases between. There are 14 residues in the CDR3. Germline values: CDR1 SGHAT, CDR2 FQDESV (reference sequence). CDR3 protein: CASSFDSFNEKLFF. The CDR3 coding sequence is TGTGCCAGCAGCTTCGACAGCTTTAATGAAAAACTGTTTTTT.

The V call is TRBV5-6, the J call TRBJ1-5; D is uncertain. Germline CDR1 reads SGHDT; CDR2 reads YYEEEE. Between the trimmed V and J ends, which lost 1 base and 0 bases, there was a span of 5 bases. The CDR3 covers 14 residues. CDR3 nucleotides: TGTGCCAGCAGCTTGTTTTATAGCAATCAGCCCCAGCATTTT. Translated: CASSLFYSNQPQHF.

This chain connects TRBV6-1 to TRBJ2-3; 10 nucleotides align to TRBD1. Trimming cost V 4 bases and J 2 bases; bases outside gene matches: 6. The CDR3 loop spans 16 amino acids. Germline V gene sequence: CDR1 MNHNS, CDR2 SASEGT. The CDR3 loop reads CASSGLGQGVTDTQYF. CDR3 coding DNA: TGTGCCAGCAGTGGCCTTGGACAGGGGGTCACAGATACGCAGTATTTT.